This passage covers 13 T cell receptor beta chains from one sample sequenced in a study of cytomegalovirus exposure and HLA in healthy donors. Researchers ran the PCR with 60 Vbeta and 13 Jbeta primers. This table comes from immunoSEQ multiplex PCR, and its TCRdb copy is limited to in-frame clones, with some not included. The sample lists under 150,000 clones; around a tenth were seen once. Sequencing used PBMCs. These receptors originate from a male donor in good health and CMV-seronegative.

This clone was seen a few times. The genes are TRBV15 and TRBJ2-7, with D possibly matching TRBD1 (5 bases). V gave up 1 base and J gave up 4 bases, with 11 bases separating them. Germline CDR1 is LNHNV and CDR2 is YYDKDF (reference sequence). The CDR3 has 14 amino acids. This CDR3 is CATSRGAQGYEQYF. The CDR3 coding sequence is TGTGCCACCAGCAGAGGAGCCCAGGGATACGAGCAGTACTTC.

This chain connects TRBV28 to TRBJ2-2; TRBD1 is a possible D gene (6 bases). The CDR3 contains 16 residues. Germline V gene data show CDR1 as MDHEN and CDR2 as SYDVKM. Trimming cost V 5 bases and J 3 bases, with 16 bases left between them. CDR3 DNA sequence: TGTGCCAGCAGTGCTAACAGGGTTAGGGACACCGGGGAGCTGTTTTTT. It translates to CASSANRVRDTGELFF.

This clone appeared a few times. The chain is built from TRBV4-1 and TRBJ1-5, with D unresolved. The germline V gene encodes CDR1 MGHRA and CDR2 YSYEKL. V lost 1 base and J 0 bases, leaving 16 bases between the germline ends. The CDR3 is made up of 18 amino acids. CDR3 sequence reads: CASSQGGPGRYSNQPQHF. The CDR3, as DNA: TGCGCCAGCAGCCAAGGCGGCCCCGGCCGGTATAGCAATCAGCCCCAGCATTTT.

The chain uses TRBV4-1 and TRBJ2-7; 7 bases are shared with TRBD1. The V gene's germline CDR1 is MGHRA and CDR2 YSYEKL. After removal of 0 bases from V and 7 bases from J, the junction contained 15 bases not matched to a gene. The CDR3 totals 17 residues. The CDR3 DNA follows: TGCGCCAGCAGCCAAGACAAGGGCAGGGGGATTCCTAGTGAGCAGTACTTC. Translated: CASSQDKGRGIPSEQYF.

This clone was seen a few times. The J gene is TRBJ2-7, the V gene TRBV7-9; 10 bases line up with TRBD2. Germline V gene data show CDR1 as SEHNR and CDR2 as FQNEAQ (reference sequence). This CDR3 has 15 amino acids. With 5 bases clipped from V and 5 bases from J, the junction kept 9 bases outside the gene matches. The chain's CDR3 is CASSPPAGGPHEQYF. CDR3 nucleotides: TGTGCCAGCAGCCCACCAGCGGGAGGGCCCCACGAGCAGTACTTC.

This clone was recorded a few times. The J gene is TRBJ2-7, the V gene TRBV11-2; a possible D gene is TRBD1 (6 bases). Trimming removed 5 bases at V and 0 bases at J, with 11 bases between. The CDR3 runs to 14 residues. Germline loops: CDR1 SGHAT, CDR2 FQNNGV. The CDR3 loop reads CASSPRDNSYEQYF. Written as DNA, the CDR3 is TGTGCCAGCAGCCCCCGGGACAACTCCTACGAGCAGTACTTC. Full variable domain (missing parts from reference TRBV11-2 and TRBJ2-7): EAGVAQSPRYKIIEKRQSVAFWCNPISGHATLYWYQQILGQGPKLLIQFQNNGVVDDSQLPKDRFSAERLKGVDSTLKIQPAKLEDSAVYLCASSPRDNSYEQYFGPGTRLTVT.

This chain connects TRBV29-1 to TRBJ1-2, with unresolved D. V lost 3 bases and J 7 bases, leaving 6 bases between the germline ends. CDR1 and CDR2 from the germline V gene are SQVTM and ANQGSEA. The CDR3 consists of 10 residues. As DNA, the CDR3 is TGCAGCGTTGAGGCAGTTGGCTACACCTTC. Its translation: CSVEAVGYTF.

This clone has only a few counts. This chain joins TRBV7-9 and TRBJ1-2; TRBD1 matches at 8 bases. Per germline, CDR1 SEHNR and CDR2 FQNEAQ (reference sequence). The CDR3 spans 17 residues. The ends lost 1 base at V and 1 base at J; junction bases unmatched: 8. The CDR3 DNA reads TGTGCCAGCAGCTTAGAGACAGGGGAGGCATATAACTATGGCTACACCTTC. Encoded protein: CASSLETGEAYNYGYTF.

The chain links TRBV11-2 to TRBJ2-7, with a tentative D call TRBD2 (6 bases). V was shortened by 1 base and J by 0 bases, with 10 bases between the two germline ends. CDR1 and CDR2 (germline): SGHAT, FQNNGV. The CDR3 is 15 residues long. CDR3 DNA sequence: TGTGCCAGCAGCTTAGTTGCGGGGATCTCCTACGAGCAGTACTTC. Residues: CASSLVAGISYEQYF. Filled out from reference TRBV11-2 and TRBJ2-7, the complete variable domain reads EAGVAQSPRYKIIEKRQSVAFWCNPISGHATLYWYQQILGQGPKLLIQFQNNGVVDDSQLPKDRFSAERLKGVDSTLKIQPAKLEDSAVYLCASSLVAGISYEQYFGPGTRLTVT.

This clone was counted only a few times. The chain combines TRBV5-1 with TRBJ2-3; 8 bases line up with TRBD1. The CDR3 contains 13 residues. Losses at the gene ends were 9 bases for V and 0 bases for J; bases not matched to a gene: 3. Germline V gene data show CDR1 as SGHRS and CDR2 as YFSETQ. CDR3 bases: TGCGCCACCGGACAGGGTAGCACAGATACGCAGTATTTT. This translates into CATGQGSTDTQYF.

This chain connects TRBV6-6 to TRBJ1-1; D call uncertain. V was shortened by 7 bases and J by 7 bases, with 10 bases between the two germline ends. Germline V CDR1 and CDR2: MNHNY, SVGAGI (reference sequence). The CDR3 has 11 residues. CDR3 DNA sequence: TGTGCCAGCACTAATCGACTTGAAGCTTTCTTT. Amino acids: CASTNRLEAFF.

The chain joins TRBV19 to TRBJ1-1; D may be TRBD1 (6 bases). The ends were cut back, 3 bases at V and 0 bases at J, with 20 bases in the middle. The germline V gene encodes CDR1 LNHDA and CDR2 SQIVND (reference sequence). This CDR3 region has 18 residues. Written as DNA, the CDR3 is TGTGCCAGTAGTATCAAGGAAAGGGGGAGTTTTGTGAACACTGAAGCTTTCTTT. It codes for CASSIKERGSFVNTEAFF.

This CDR3 reads CASSLAGTGYEQYF. In DNA, the CDR3 is TGTGCCAGCAGCTTGGCCGGGACAGGGTACGAGCAGTACTTC. The V gene is TRBV5-4, the J gene TRBJ2-7; 9 bases are shared with TRBD1. The ends lost 0 bases at V and 4 bases at J; junction bases unmatched: 2. Germline-derived CDR1 and CDR2 are SGHNT and YYREEE (reference sequence). The CDR3 consists of 14 residues.